These 28 T cell receptor beta chains originate from one sample sequenced in a study of siplizumab effects on memory and regulatory T cells. Assay used: immunoSEQ multiplex PCR; TCRdb lists only in-frame clones, some missing. This table has 85,000 to 130,000 clones, nearly 95% appearing once. The sequenced sample was Tregs sorted from blood. Receptor source: a human donor in good health.

This clone occurred a few times. The V call is TRBV2, the J call TRBJ1-4, with 7 bases that match TRBD1. The CDR3 runs 14 residues. In germline, CDR1 is SNHLY, CDR2 FYNNEI. V trimming: 4 bases; J trimming: 4 bases; junction bases outside the gene matches: 3. CDR3 in amino acids: CASSGQGFNEKLFF. The CDR3 nucleotides read TGTGCCAGCAGTGGACAGGGATTTAATGAAAAACTGTTTTTT.

The J gene is TRBJ2-7, the V gene TRBV21-1; TRBD2 is the table's D call, not checked against the DNA. TRBV21-1 is deemed a pseudogene. The CDR3 is made up of 16 amino acids. The DNA of the CDR3 is TGTGCCAGCAGCAAACGGTCAGCGGGAGAATTCCTCGAGCAGTACTTC. Translating gives CASSKRSAGEFLEQYF.

The V gene is TRBV10-1, the J gene TRBJ2-1, with 11 bases that match TRBD2. Per the germline V gene, CDR1 is WNHNN and CDR2 is SYGVQD (reference sequence). V lost 5 bases to trimming and J lost 0 bases; unmatched junction nucleotides: 6. The CDR3 has 17 residues. CDR3 loop: CASSRLAGTSSYNEQFF. The CDR3 DNA sequence: TGCGCCAGCAGTCGACTAGCGGGGACTAGCTCCTACAATGAGCAGTTCTTC.

The chain uses TRBV5-1 and TRBJ2-2; D not certain. The germline V and J ends were trimmed by 3 bases and 2 bases, with 8 bases remaining between them. This CDR3 has 14 amino acids. Germline loops: CDR1 SGHRS, CDR2 YFSETQ. CDR3 region: CASSSRLNTGELFF. In DNA form, the CDR3 reads TGCGCCAGCAGCTCCAGGCTTAACACCGGGGAGCTGTTTTTT.

This sequence joins TRBV11-3 and TRBJ2-3; D possibly corresponds to TRBD1 (5 bases). CDR3 length equals 16 residues. The V end lost 3 bases, the J end lost 5 bases, and 18 bases lay between the germline ends. The germline gives CDR1 SGHNT, CDR2 YENEEA. The CDR3, as DNA: TGTGCCAGCAGCTTCAGTAGGTCGGACACCGGAGATACGCAGTATTTT. Translation gives CASSFSRSDTGDTQYF.

This clone showed up just once. The chain employs TRBV2 and TRBJ1-2; 7 bases align to TRBD1. Germline V CDR1 and CDR2: SNHLY, FYNNEI. After removal of 7 bases from V and 0 bases from J, the junction contained 5 bases not matched to a gene. The CDR3 totals 14 residues. The CDR3: CASTRGTANYGYTF. CDR3 nucleotide sequence: TGTGCCAGCACCAGAGGGACAGCTAACTATGGCTACACCTTC.

The V gene is TRBV5-1, the J gene TRBJ2-3; D could derive from TRBD1 or TRBD2 (5 bases each). The germline V gene encodes CDR1 SGHRS and CDR2 YFSETQ. V was shortened by 4 bases and J by 3 bases, with 18 bases between the two germline ends. The length of the CDR3 is 16 residues. DNA of the CDR3: TGCGCCAGCAGCCGGGGCGACCCCTCGGGAACAGATACGCAGTATTTT. It yields the protein CASSRGDPSGTDTQYF.

This chain joins TRBV5-3 and TRBJ1-5, with D tentatively TRBD1 (5 bases). TRBV5-3 is assigned to the ORF class and has an uncertain function. The CDR3 has 13 residues. The ends were cut back, 5 bases at V and 4 bases at J, with 10 bases in the middle. The CDR3 nucleotides read TGTGCCAGAAGTCCCTCAGGGAATCAGCCCCAGCATTTT. Protein: CARSPSGNQPQHF.

The chain joins TRBV6-5 to TRBJ1-2; D unclear. The germline gives CDR1 MNHEY, CDR2 SVGAGI. V gave up 0 bases and J gave up 5 bases, with 13 bases separating them. The CDR3 has 15 amino acids. The CDR3 is CASSYSIGTTYGYTF. CDR3 nucleotide sequence: TGTGCCAGCAGTTACTCGATTGGCACCACGTATGGCTACACCTTC.

The V call is TRBV18, the J call TRBJ1-2, with D maybe TRBD1 (5 bases). The CDR3 length is 16 residues. Germline assignment: CDR1 KGHSH and CDR2 LQKENI. Trimming cost V 3 bases and J 2 bases, with 16 bases left between them. The CDR3 protein is CASSPTIPQGNYGYTF. In DNA, the CDR3 is TGTGCCAGCTCACCGACAATCCCTCAGGGAAACTATGGCTACACCTTC.

This chain joins TRBV28 and TRBJ1-5; D not resolved. The CDR3 extends over 12 amino acids. From germline, CDR1 is MDHEN and CDR2 SYDVKM. Trimming took off 2 bases at V and 7 bases at J, with 6 bases between the two ends. In DNA, the CDR3 is TGTGCCAGCAGTTTAAAGTGGCAGCCCCAGCATTTT. It yields the protein CASSLKWQPQHF.

This clone was seen once. V usage is TRBV5-1 and J usage is TRBJ2-7, with D perhaps matching TRBD1 or TRBD2 (5 bases each). The CDR3 is 14 amino acids. Germline CDR1 and CDR2: SGHRS and YFSETQ. The germline V and J ends were trimmed by 2 bases and 3 bases, with 12 bases remaining between them. CDR3 residues: CASSFGGRSYEQYF. The CDR3 DNA is TGCGCCAGCAGCTTTGGGGGTAGAAGCTACGAGCAGTACTTC.

The chain has TRBV2 and TRBJ1-5, with D unclear. V was clipped by 0 bases and J by 2 bases, with 8 bases between them. The CDR3 is made up of 15 amino acids. Per germline, CDR1 SNHLY and CDR2 FYNNEI. CDR3 in amino acids: CASSEATIRNQPQHF. The CDR3 DNA is TGTGCCAGCAGTGAAGCGACAATTCGCAATCAGCCCCAGCATTTT.

The V and J genes are TRBV30 and TRBJ1-6; 9 positions match TRBD1. The V gene's germline CDR1 is GTSNPN and CDR2 SVGIG (reference sequence). The V segment lost 2 bases and the J segment 7 bases; nucleotides outside the gene matches: 6. The CDR3 has 15 residues. CDR3: CAWSRRQGGNSPLHF. The CDR3 nucleotides read TGTGCCTGGAGTCGAAGACAGGGGGGCAATTCACCCCTCCACTTT.

V usage is TRBV6-5 and J usage is TRBJ2-7; D is unclear. This CDR3 spans 14 amino acids. V lost 0 bases to trimming and J lost 2 bases, with 8 bases between them. Germline V gene sequence: CDR1 MNHEY, CDR2 SVGAGI. DNA of the CDR3: TGTGCCAGCAGTTACTCACTGGATGCCTACGAGCAGTACTTC. Protein product: CASSYSLDAYEQYF.

The V and J genes are TRBV27 and TRBJ1-5; D remains ambiguous. Per the germline V gene, CDR1 is MNHEY and CDR2 is SMNVEV (reference sequence). This CDR3 is built from 17 residues. The V gene lost 6 bases and the J gene lost 0 bases, with 18 bases spanning the gap. CDR3: CASRSVLRGDSNQPQHF. As DNA, the CDR3 is TGTGCCAGCAGATCCGTTTTGCGGGGAGATAGCAATCAGCCCCAGCATTTT.

This chain links TRBV6-5 with TRBJ1-2, with D possibly TRBD1 on 5 matching bases. Trimming cost V 5 bases and J 2 bases, with 12 bases left between them. Germline V gene sequence: CDR1 MNHEY, CDR2 SVGAGI. The CDR3 spans 14 residues. The DNA of the CDR3 is TGTGCCAGCAGTACTAGGGAGGGGAACTATGGCTACACCTTC. Its translation is CASSTREGNYGYTF.

V gene TRBV9 combines with J gene TRBJ2-3, with 7 bases matching TRBD2. Unmatched junction bases numbered 1, after V lost 3 bases and J lost 0 bases. CDR3 size: 14 residues. Germline-derived CDR1 and CDR2 are SGDLS and YYNGEE. CDR3 protein: CASSGSGSTDTQYF. In DNA form, the CDR3 reads TGTGCCAGCAGCGGTAGCGGGAGCACAGATACGCAGTATTTT.

This chain uses TRBV6-5 with TRBJ2-2, with D possibly TRBD1 on 7 matching bases. The germline CDR1 and CDR2 sequences are MNHEY and SVGAGI. V gave up 5 bases and J gave up 1 base, with 8 bases separating them. This CDR3 comprises 14 residues. CDR3 nucleotide sequence: TGTGCCAGCAGTCAGGGGGGGAACACCGGGGAGCTGTTTTTT. It specifies CASSQGGNTGELFF.

The chain has TRBV6-5 and TRBJ2-7; 7 nucleotides match TRBD1. The J segment lost 7 bases and the V segment lost 8 bases, leaving 8 bases of the junction unmatched. Germline V gene data show CDR1 as MNHEY and CDR2 as SVGAGI. The CDR3 spans 12 residues. CDR3 loop: CASRTGHGEQYF. The CDR3 DNA reads as TGTGCCAGCCGGACAGGACACGGGGAGCAGTACTTC.

This clone was detected only once. The chain uses TRBV7-2 and TRBJ1-2; tentative D call: TRBD1 (5 bases). This CDR3 is built from 16 residues. Deletions cut 1 base from V and 3 bases from J, with 15 bases between. CDR1 and CDR2 from the germline V gene are SGHTA and FQGNSA. CDR3 amino acids: CASSLVAGIYDYGYTF. CDR3 DNA sequence: TGTGCCAGCAGCTTAGTTGCAGGGATATATGACTATGGCTACACCTTC. Using reference TRBV7-2 and TRBJ1-2 for the parts outside the CDR3, the full variable domain is GAGVSQSPSNKVTEKGKDVELRCDPISGHTALYWYRQSLGQGLEFLIYFQGNSAPDKSGLPSDRFSAERTGGSVSTLTIQRTQQEDSAVYLCASSLVAGIYDYGYTFGSGTRLTVV.

This rearrangement joins TRBV7-9 to TRBJ1-2; perhaps TRBD1 as D (5 bases). Trimming removed 5 bases at V and 8 bases at J, with 18 bases between. This CDR3 has 14 amino acids. Germline CDR1 SEHNR, CDR2 FQNEAQ (reference sequence). CDR3 residues: CASSISGGTSGYTF. Here the CDR3 DNA reads TGTGCCAGCAGCATATCCGGAGGGACTTCGGGCTACACCTTC.

This clone has only a few counts. This chain connects TRBV9 to TRBJ1-1; D gene unclear. The CDR3 totals 19 residues. Germline assignment: CDR1 SGDLS and CDR2 YYNGEE. The germline V and J ends were trimmed by 4 bases and 0 bases, with 25 bases remaining between them. The CDR3 spells CASSQRALDDWSMNTEAFF. Here the CDR3 DNA reads TGTGCCAGCAGCCAAAGGGCGTTGGACGATTGGAGTATGAACACTGAAGCTTTCTTT.

The rearrangement joins TRBV7-9 to TRBJ1-2; D is ambiguous. Germline loops: CDR1 SEHNR, CDR2 FQNEAQ (reference sequence). The germline V and J ends were trimmed by 0 bases and 3 bases, with 11 bases remaining between them. The CDR3 runs to 15 residues. The DNA for the CDR3 is TGTGCCAGCAGCTTAGCGGCCCGCCGGGACTATGGCTACACCTTC. It encodes CASSLAARRDYGYTF.

This clone appeared once. The rearrangement uses TRBV12-5 and TRBJ2-1, with D perhaps matching TRBD1 (6 bases). Trimming stripped 5 bases from V and 5 bases from J, with 16 bases between. CDR1 and CDR2 from the germline V gene are LGHNT and FRNRAP. This CDR3 has 15 residues. CDR3 DNA: TGTGCTAGTGGTCTAACCGGGACACCCAACAATGAGCAGTTCTTC. Its protein is CASGLTGTPNNEQFF.

The chain combines TRBV5-1 with TRBJ2-3; D might be TRBD1 (5 bases). V lost 2 bases to trimming and J lost 6 bases, with 7 bases between them. Germline lookup yields CDR1 SGHRS and CDR2 YFSETQ. CDR3 length: 12 amino acids. Here the CDR3 reads CASSLPGDTQYF. CDR3 in DNA: TGCGCCAGCAGCTTACCAGGGGATACGCAGTATTTT.

Of note for this clone: A junction end diverges from the germline sequence, so it may reflect a read error. V gene TRBV27 combines with J gene TRBJ2-4; D is perhaps TRBD2 (5 bases). This CDR3 is built from 15 residues. Germline lookup yields CDR1 MNHEY and CDR2 SMNVEV (reference sequence). Here the CDR3 DNA reads TGTGCCAGCAGCCCCCTACTAGGACCCAAAAACATTCAGTGCTTC. Protein: CASSPLLGPKNIQCF.

This chain links TRBV10-3 with TRBJ1-3, with D uncertain. V dropped 6 bases and J dropped 3 bases, with 9 bases sitting between them. Germline CDR1 and CDR2: ENHRY and SYGVKD. This CDR3 has 13 amino acids. Here the CDR3 reads CAIRTFLGNTIYF. CDR3 in DNA: TGTGCCATCAGGACATTCCTTGGAAACACCATATATTTT.